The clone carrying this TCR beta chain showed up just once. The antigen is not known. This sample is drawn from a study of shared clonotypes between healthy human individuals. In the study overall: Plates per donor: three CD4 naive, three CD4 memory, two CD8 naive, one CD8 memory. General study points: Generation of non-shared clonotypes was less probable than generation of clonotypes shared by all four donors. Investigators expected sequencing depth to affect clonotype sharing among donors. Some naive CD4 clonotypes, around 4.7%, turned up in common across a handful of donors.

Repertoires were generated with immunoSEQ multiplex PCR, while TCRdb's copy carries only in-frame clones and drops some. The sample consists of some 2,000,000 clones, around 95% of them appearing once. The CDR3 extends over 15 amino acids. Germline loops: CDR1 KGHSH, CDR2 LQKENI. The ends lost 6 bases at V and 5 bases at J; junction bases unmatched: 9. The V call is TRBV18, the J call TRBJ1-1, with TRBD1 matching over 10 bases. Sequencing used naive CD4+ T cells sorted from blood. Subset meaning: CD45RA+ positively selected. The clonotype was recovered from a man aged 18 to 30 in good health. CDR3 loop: CASSRTDRGYTEAFF. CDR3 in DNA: TGTGCCAGCTCCCGGACGGACAGGGGGTATACTGAAGCTTTCTTT.